What follows are 24 T cell receptor beta chains derived from one specimen sequenced in a study of T cell repertoires in cytomegalovirus infection. A single record per CDR3 protein comes from TCRdb applying MiXCR to the reads. The data contain 200,000 to 250,000 distinct CDR3 sequences, roughly 22% of them singletons. Sequencing used CD8+ T cells from PBMCs. The receptors come from a human donor in good health (CMV status not recorded). Some clones in this sample may be carry-over from other donors' samples.

This clonotype occurred a few times. The genes are TRBV4-1 and TRBJ1-5; a weak D match, TRBD1 (6 bases). The V gene lost 0 bases and the J gene lost 7 bases, with 7 bases spanning the gap. The CDR3 totals 13 residues. Germline V gives CDR1 MGHRA, CDR2 YSYEKL. CDR3 nucleotides: TGCGCCAGCAGCCAAGACCAGGGGCAGCCCCAGCATTTT. Translated: CASSQDQGQPQHF.

The CDR3 sequence: CASSVRDSETYNEQFF. The DNA for the CDR3 is TGTGCCAGCAGCGTCCGGGACAGCGAAACCTACAATGAGCAGTTCTTC. The chain joins TRBV9 to TRBJ2-1; 7 nucleotides match TRBD1. The CDR3 is 16 amino acids. V lost 2 bases to trimming and J lost 2 bases; unmatched junction nucleotides: 7. The germline V gene has CDR1 SGDLS and CDR2 YYNGEE. Full variable domain (outside the CDR3, taken from reference TRBV9 and TRBJ2-1): DSGVTQTPKHLITATGQRVTLRCSPRSGDLSVYWYQQSLDQGLQFLIQYYNGEERAKGNILERFSAQQFPDLHSELNLSSLELGDSALYFCASSVRDSETYNEQFFGPGTRLTVL.

The chain is built from TRBV12-3 or TRBV12-4 and TRBJ1-3; no definite D call. V lost 6 bases to trimming and J lost 0 bases, with 21 bases between them. The CDR3 consists of 18 residues. The CDR3: CASRTDTLTKHSGNTIYF. The CDR3 DNA reads as TGTGCCAGCAGAACTGACACCCTCACGAAGCACTCTGGAAACACCATATATTTT.

This clonotype was detected once. The chain combines TRBV20-1 with TRBJ2-7; the match to TRBD1 covers 11 bases. Germline loops: CDR1 DFQATT, CDR2 SNEGSKA (reference sequence). The V and J ends lost 3 bases and 2 bases, in that order; junction bases with no gene match: 3. The CDR3 is made up of 14 amino acids. CDR3 in DNA: TGCAGTGCTAGGGGACAGGGGGGAACCTACGAGCAGTACTTC. Translating it yields CSARGQGGTYEQYF.

This clonotype has just a few counts. The rearrangement links TRBV28 to TRBJ2-7, with 10 nucleotides matching TRBD1. V shed 2 bases and J 8 bases; nucleotides not matched to a gene: 9. Germline V CDR1 and CDR2: MDHEN, SYDVKM. The CDR3 length is 15 residues. The CDR3 protein is CASSLPRDRGIKQYF. The CDR3 DNA sequence: TGTGCCAGCAGTTTACCCCGGGACAGGGGAATCAAGCAGTACTTC.

V gene TRBV20-1 combines with J gene TRBJ2-5; TRBD1 agrees at 7 bases. The CDR3 runs to 15 residues. Germline CDR1 is DFQATT and CDR2 is SNEGSKA (reference sequence). The V and J ends lost 6 bases and 0 bases, in that order; junction bases with no gene match: 10. The CDR3 here is CSAPPRDSHQETQYF. Here the CDR3 DNA reads TGCAGTGCCCCTCCAAGGGACAGTCACCAAGAGACCCAGTACTTC.

This clonotype was found a few times. The gene calls are TRBV20-1 and TRBJ2-1; D unclear. CDR1 DFQATT and CDR2 SNEGSKA come from the germline V gene (reference sequence). Between the trimmed V and J ends, which lost 3 bases and 0 bases, there was a span of 15 bases. This CDR3 region has 16 residues. The CDR3, as DNA: TGCAGTGCTAGTCAATCTGACTTTAGCTCCTACAATGAGCAGTTCTTC. Translation: CSASQSDFSSYNEQFF.

The chain joins TRBV28 to TRBJ2-7, with 7 bases lining up with TRBD2. CDR3 length equals 16 residues. V was clipped by 5 bases and J by 4 bases; unmatched bases: 14. Germline V CDR1 and CDR2: MDHEN, SYDVKM. The CDR3 loop reads CASSPQFRDYLYEQYF. CDR3 coding DNA: TGTGCCAGCAGTCCCCAGTTCCGGGACTACCTATACGAGCAGTACTTC.

This clonotype was seen more than once but under ten times. V usage is TRBV7-6 and J usage is TRBJ2-1, with D possibly called TRBD1 or TRBD2 (6 bases each). CDR3 size: 17 residues. With 5 bases removed from V and 1 base from J, the gap between germline ends came to 18 bases. The germline CDR1 and CDR2 sequences are SGHVS and FNYEAQ. The CDR3 reads CASSPTRGTNSYNEQFF. CDR3 sequence (DNA): TGTGCCAGCAGCCCCACACGCGGGACAAATTCCTACAATGAGCAGTTCTTC.

This clonotype was picked up many times. J is TRBJ2-5 and V is TRBV11-2; TRBD2 aligns across 11 bases. CDR1 SGHAT and CDR2 FQNNGV come from the germline V gene. The J segment lost 0 bases and the V segment lost 4 bases, leaving 4 bases of the junction unmatched. The CDR3 totals 16 residues. In DNA form, the CDR3 reads TGTGCCAGCAGCTCGGGACTAGCGGCATACCAAGAGACCCAGTACTTC. Protein product: CASSSGLAAYQETQYF.

This clonotype was seen a few times. The V gene is TRBV7-2, the J gene TRBJ1-2; D is perhaps TRBD1 (6 bases). V dropped 2 bases and J dropped 6 bases, with 16 bases sitting between them. The CDR3 contains 15 residues. Per the germline V gene, CDR1 is SGHTA and CDR2 is FQGNSA. CDR3 sequence reads: CASSLIIQGIDGYTF. Written as DNA, the CDR3 is TGTGCCAGCAGCTTAATAATTCAGGGGATCGATGGCTACACCTTC.

A few counts support this clonotype. The genes are TRBV27 and TRBJ2-7; D gene ambiguous. The germline CDR1 and CDR2 sequences are MNHEY and SMNVEV (reference sequence). The CDR3 has 17 residues. The V end lost 5 bases, the J end lost 0 bases, and 20 bases lay between the germline ends. The CDR3 nucleotides are TGTGCCAGCAGTACCACAAGGGTCCGGTATCCCTCCTACGAGCAGTACTTC. Translated: CASSTTRVRYPSYEQYF.

The chain links TRBV7-8 to TRBJ2-3; D is uncertain. Deletions cut 2 bases from V and 4 bases from J, with 7 bases between. This CDR3 is 13 amino acids long. Looked up from germline, CDR1 is SGHVS and CDR2 is FQNEAQ. Here the CDR3 reads CASSLIGSDTQYF. CDR3 sequence (DNA): TGTGCCAGCAGCTTAATCGGTTCAGATACGCAGTATTTT.

The sample holds many counts of this clonotype. The rearrangement links TRBV7-8 to TRBJ2-2; D is unclear. The V end was cut by 1 base, the J end by 3 bases, with 15 bases between. Germline V gene lookup returns CDR1 SGHVS and CDR2 FQNEAQ. The CDR3 runs to 17 residues. This CDR3 reads CASSLEVERFDTGELFF. The CDR3 DNA follows: TGTGCCAGCAGCTTAGAAGTAGAGCGATTCGACACCGGGGAGCTGTTTTTT. The full variable domain, completed using reference TRBV7-8 and TRBJ2-2, is GAGVSQSPRYKVAKRGQDVALRCDPISGHVSLFWYQQALGQGPEFLTYFQNEAQLDKSGLPSDRFFAERPEGSVSTLKIQRTQQEDSAVYLCASSLEVERFDTGELFFGEGSRLTVL.

The chain employs TRBV28 and TRBJ1-2, with 7 bases lining up with TRBD1. This CDR3 is 14 amino acids long. The germline CDR1 and CDR2 sequences are MDHEN and SYDVKM. V shed 4 bases and J 3 bases; nucleotides not matched to a gene: 5. The CDR3 protein is CASSWEGADYGYTF. The CDR3 DNA follows: TGTGCCAGCAGTTGGGAGGGGGCCGACTATGGCTACACCTTC.

In its sample, this clonotype was seen many times. This chain joins TRBV29-1 and TRBJ2-5, with D maybe TRBD2 (5 bases). Germline V lookup: CDR1 SQVTM, CDR2 ANQGSEA. The CDR3 is made up of 14 amino acids. V was clipped by 6 bases and J by 4 bases, with 18 bases between them. CDR3 nucleotide sequence: TGCAGCGTAGAACCGGACTGGGCCGGAGAGACCCAGTACTTC. Protein product: CSVEPDWAGETQYF.

J is TRBJ2-2 and V is TRBV3-1, with TRBD2 as a possible D gene (5 bases). Germline values: CDR1 LGHDT, CDR2 YNNKEL (reference sequence). V lost 2 bases and J 7 bases, leaving 11 bases between the germline ends. This CDR3 has 14 amino acids. CDR3 amino acids: CASSQPLSGGELFF. The CDR3 DNA reads TGTGCCAGCAGCCAACCACTAAGCGGCGGGGAGCTGTTTTTT. The variable domain in full, completed from reference TRBV3-1 and TRBJ2-2, reads DTAVSQTPKYLVTQMGNDKSIKCEQNLGHDTMYWYKQDSKKFLKIMFSYNNKELIINETVPNRFSPKSPDKAHLNLHINSLELGDSAVYFCASSQPLSGGELFFGEGSRLTVL.

This clonotype was counted a few times. The chain combines TRBV28 with TRBJ1-2; D not resolved. The CDR3 totals 12 residues. The germline V gene encodes CDR1 MDHEN and CDR2 SYDVKM. V was pared by 6 bases and J by 4 bases, with 9 bases between. The DNA of the CDR3 is TGTGCCAGCAGCCCGACGGCCTATGGCTACACCTTC. Translation gives CASSPTAYGYTF.

The chain recombines TRBV27 with TRBJ2-7; weak D call: TRBD2 (5 bases). The length of the CDR3 is 14 residues. Germline CDR1 and CDR2: MNHEY and SMNVEV (reference sequence). Trimming pared 5 bases from V and 5 bases from J, leaving 16 bases between. CDR3 amino acids: CASSQTPAGHEQYF. As DNA, the CDR3 is TGTGCCAGCAGTCAAACCCCCGCGGGCCACGAGCAGTACTTC.

This clonotype occurred many times. In DNA form, the CDR3 reads TGTGCCAGCAGGGCTCCCTCCTCCTACAATGAGCAGTTCTTC. Protein: CASRAPSSYNEQFF. The chain links TRBV2 to TRBJ2-1; D call uncertain. This CDR3 is 14 amino acids long. Germline V gives CDR1 SNHLY, CDR2 FYNNEI. V was shortened by 6 bases and J by 0 bases, with 9 bases between the two germline ends.

This clonotype was seen many times. The CDR3 spells CASSQGLFPGDTQYF. DNA of the CDR3: TGTGCCAGCAGCCAGGGACTTTTTCCAGGGGATACGCAGTATTTT. This chain uses TRBV7-2 with TRBJ2-3; D is perhaps TRBD2 (6 bases). Germline V gives CDR1 SGHTA, CDR2 FQGNSA. The CDR3 has 15 amino acids. The V and J ends lost 5 bases and 6 bases respectively, with 18 bases between them.

In this sample, this clonotype turned up many times. V and J are TRBV7-2 and TRBJ2-4; D is possibly TRBD2 (6 bases). V lost 1 base to trimming and J lost 8 bases, with 15 bases between them. CDR1 is SGHTA and CDR2 is FQGNSA in the germline V gene. The CDR3 contains 15 residues. The CDR3 coding sequence is TGTGCCAGCAGCTTAGTTGCAGTGGGGGAGGACATTCAGTACTTC. This encodes CASSLVAVGEDIQYF.

This clonotype was counted many times. The chain uses TRBV9 and TRBJ1-3, with a possible D match to TRBD1 (6 bases). This CDR3 has 17 amino acids. Trimming removed 3 bases from V and 4 bases from J, with 20 bases in between. In germline, CDR1 is SGDLS, CDR2 YYNGEE. The CDR3 nucleotides read TGTGCCAGCAGCGACGATCCGGGACACCGAGGGGGAAACACCATATATTTT. Its protein product is CASSDDPGHRGGNTIYF.

This clonotype was recorded a few times. The chain has TRBV9 and TRBJ1-2; D not resolved. CDR3 length: 15 residues. Germline assignment: CDR1 SGDLS and CDR2 YYNGEE. V lost 1 base and J lost 2, with 12 bases in between. Here the CDR3 DNA reads TGTGCCAGCAGCGTAAGCCTCCCGGGGAACTATGGCTACACCTTC. Protein product: CASSVSLPGNYGYTF.